This T cell receptor (beta chain) was retrieved from a study of cytomegalovirus exposure and HLA in healthy donors. Both 60 Vbeta primers and 13 Jbeta primers went into the PCR. Sequencing was performed with immunoSEQ multiplex PCR; in TCRdb, only in-frame clones are kept and a portion is missing. The table records approximately 140,000 clones, roughly three quarters of them present only once. Notes on this clone: Its antigen is unknown.

Findings and limits, study-wide: Sequencing artifact likely explains a cluster of highly shared sequence variants.

The sequence came from a woman in her fifties or sixties in good health and CMV-seronegative. The sequenced material came from PBMCs.

CDR3 nucleotides: TGCGCCAGCAGCCAAGCGTCAGGGTCTGAAAAACTGTTTTTT. It codes for CASSQASGSEKLFF. V usage is TRBV4-1 and J usage is TRBJ1-4; a weak D match, TRBD1 (5 bases). CDR1 is MGHRA, CDR2 YSYEKL, per germline. The CDR3 runs 14 residues. The V and J ends lost 1 base and 7 bases respectively, with 10 bases between them.